The present TCR beta chain was sequenced within a study of cytomegalovirus exposure and HLA in healthy donors. Study-wide findings and caveats: Analyses of presence and absence presupposed an approximately uniform sequencing depth across donors.

Each donor was healthy, and each was a bone marrow donor. Donors were nominally healthy when sampled, though unrecorded immune exposures were likely. Primers included in the PCR were 60 Vbeta and 13 Jbeta primers. Produced via immunoSEQ multiplex PCR; TCRdb's table is partial and in-frame only. The sample has about 190,000 clones, approximately 79% seen once; the top ten hold 1.5% to 2%. The CDR3 has 15 amino acids. The ends were cut back, 3 bases at V and 1 base at J, with 13 bases in the middle. Germline CDR1 and CDR2: LNHDA and SQIVND (reference sequence). As concerns this clone: Its antigen is unknown.

The gene calls are TRBV19 and TRBJ2-7, with D possibly TRBD1 on 8 matching bases. The receptor was isolated from a woman under 30 in good health and CMV-seronegative. The sequencing sample was made of PBMCs. The CDR3, as DNA: TGTGCCAGTAGTATGGGAGGGACAGGATCCTACGAGCAGTACTTC. Translating gives CASSMGGTGSYEQYF.